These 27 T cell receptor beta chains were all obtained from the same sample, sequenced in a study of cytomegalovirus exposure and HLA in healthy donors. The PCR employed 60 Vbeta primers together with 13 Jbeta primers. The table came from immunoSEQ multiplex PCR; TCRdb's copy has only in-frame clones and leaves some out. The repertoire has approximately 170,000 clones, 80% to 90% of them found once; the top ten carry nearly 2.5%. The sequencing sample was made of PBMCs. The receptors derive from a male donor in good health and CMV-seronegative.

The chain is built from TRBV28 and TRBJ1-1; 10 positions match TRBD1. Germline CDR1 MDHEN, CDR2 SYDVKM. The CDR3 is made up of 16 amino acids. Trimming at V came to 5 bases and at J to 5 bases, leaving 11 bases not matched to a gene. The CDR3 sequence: CASSPSPGQGFTEAFF. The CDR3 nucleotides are TGTGCCAGCAGTCCCTCTCCGGGACAGGGGTTTACTGAAGCTTTCTTT.

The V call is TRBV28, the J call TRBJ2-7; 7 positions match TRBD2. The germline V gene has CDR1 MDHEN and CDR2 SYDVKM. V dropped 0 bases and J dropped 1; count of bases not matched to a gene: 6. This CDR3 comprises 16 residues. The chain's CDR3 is CASSLWAGRGSYEQYF. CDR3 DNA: TGTGCCAGCAGTTTATGGGCAGGGAGGGGATCCTACGAGCAGTACTTC.

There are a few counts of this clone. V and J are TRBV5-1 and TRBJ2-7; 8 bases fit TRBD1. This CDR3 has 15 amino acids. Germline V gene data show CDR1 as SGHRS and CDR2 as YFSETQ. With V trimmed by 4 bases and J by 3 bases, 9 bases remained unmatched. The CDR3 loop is CASSIGQGGRYEQYF. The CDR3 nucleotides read TGCGCCAGCAGCATAGGACAGGGAGGTCGCTACGAGCAGTACTTC.

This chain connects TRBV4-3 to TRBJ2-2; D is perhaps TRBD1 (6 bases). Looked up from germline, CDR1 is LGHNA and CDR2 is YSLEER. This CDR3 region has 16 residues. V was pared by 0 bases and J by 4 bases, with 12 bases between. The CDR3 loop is CASSQDTQGSTGELFF. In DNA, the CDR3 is TGCGCCAGCAGCCAAGATACCCAGGGGTCCACCGGGGAGCTGTTTTTT.

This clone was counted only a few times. The CDR3: CASSDKFLDRGRTDTQYF. The DNA for the CDR3 is TGCGCCAGCAGTGATAAATTCCTTGACAGGGGGCGGACAGATACGCAGTATTTT. The chain joins TRBV10-1 to TRBJ2-3, with 10 bases identical to TRBD1. The CDR3 has 18 amino acids. V lost 3 bases, J lost 3 bases, and 12 bases stayed unmatched. Germline assignment: CDR1 WNHNN and CDR2 SYGVQD (reference sequence).

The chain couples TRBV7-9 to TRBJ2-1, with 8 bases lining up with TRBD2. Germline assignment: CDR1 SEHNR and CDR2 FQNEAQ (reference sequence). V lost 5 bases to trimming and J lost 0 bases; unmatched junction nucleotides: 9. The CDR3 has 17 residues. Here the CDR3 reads CASSHASGGSSYNEQFF. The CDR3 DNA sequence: TGTGCCAGCAGCCACGCGAGCGGGGGAAGCTCCTACAATGAGCAGTTCTTC.

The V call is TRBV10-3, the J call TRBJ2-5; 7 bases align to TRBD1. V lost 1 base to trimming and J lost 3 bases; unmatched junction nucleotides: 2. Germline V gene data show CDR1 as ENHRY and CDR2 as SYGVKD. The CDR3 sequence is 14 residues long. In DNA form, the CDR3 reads TGTGCCATCAGTGAGTATACAGGGGAAGAGACCCAGTACTTC. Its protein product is CAISEYTGEETQYF.

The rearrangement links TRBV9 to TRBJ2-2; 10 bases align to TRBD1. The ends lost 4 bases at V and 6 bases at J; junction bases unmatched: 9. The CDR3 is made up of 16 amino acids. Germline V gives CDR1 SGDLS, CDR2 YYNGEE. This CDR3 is CASSPGTGEWAGELFF. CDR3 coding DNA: TGTGCCAGCAGCCCGGGGACAGGGGAGTGGGCCGGGGAGCTGTTTTTT. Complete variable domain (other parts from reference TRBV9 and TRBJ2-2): DSGVTQTPKHLITATGQRVTLRCSPRSGDLSVYWYQQSLDQGLQFLIQYYNGEERAKGNILERFSAQQFPDLHSELNLSSLELGDSALYFCASSPGTGEWAGELFFGEGSRLTVL.

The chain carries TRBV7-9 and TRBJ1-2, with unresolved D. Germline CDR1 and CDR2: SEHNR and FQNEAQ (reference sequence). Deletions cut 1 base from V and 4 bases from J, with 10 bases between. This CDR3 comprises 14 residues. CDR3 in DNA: TGTGCCAGCAGCTTAGGCGGTGACGGCTATGGCTACACCTTC. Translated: CASSLGGDGYGYTF. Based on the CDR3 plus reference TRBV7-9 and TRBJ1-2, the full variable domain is DTGVSQNPRHKITKRGQNVTFRCDPISEHNRLYWYRQTLGQGPEFLTYFQNEAQLEKSRLLSDRFSAERPKGSFSTLEIQRTEQGDSAMYLCASSLGGDGYGYTFGSGTRLTVV.

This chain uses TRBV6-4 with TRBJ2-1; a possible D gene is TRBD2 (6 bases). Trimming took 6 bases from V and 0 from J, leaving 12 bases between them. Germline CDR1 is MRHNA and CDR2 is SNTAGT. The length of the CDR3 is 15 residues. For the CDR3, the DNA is TGTGCCAGCAGCTTTATAGCGGTCTCCTACAATGAGCAGTTCTTC. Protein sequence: CASSFIAVSYNEQFF.

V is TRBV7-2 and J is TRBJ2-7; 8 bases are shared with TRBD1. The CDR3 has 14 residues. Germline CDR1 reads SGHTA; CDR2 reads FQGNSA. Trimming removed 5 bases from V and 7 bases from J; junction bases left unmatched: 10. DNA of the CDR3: TGTGCCAGCAGCATCAACAGGGGGGCCCTGGAGCAGTACTTC. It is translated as CASSINRGALEQYF.

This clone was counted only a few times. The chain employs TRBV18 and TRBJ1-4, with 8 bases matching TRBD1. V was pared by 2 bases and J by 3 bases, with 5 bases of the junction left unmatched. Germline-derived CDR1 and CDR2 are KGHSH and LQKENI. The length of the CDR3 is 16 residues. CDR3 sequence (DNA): TGTGCCAGCTCACCAATGACAGGGGTTTCTAATGAAAAACTGTTTTTT. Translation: CASSPMTGVSNEKLFF.

CDR3 sequence: CASSEWARSTDTQYF. The CDR3 DNA is TGTGCCAGCAGTGAATGGGCGCGCAGCACAGATACGCAGTATTTT. The chain links TRBV6-1 to TRBJ2-3; D not resolved. V was clipped by 2 bases and J by 0 bases, with 9 bases between them. CDR3 length: 15 amino acids. CDR1 MNHNS and CDR2 SASEGT come from the germline V gene.

The CDR3 coding sequence is TGTGCCAGCAGTTACTTTCCTACCCCCCTCTACAATGAGCAGTTCTTC. Its protein is CASSYFPTPLYNEQFF. The chain is built from TRBV6-5 and TRBJ2-1; D is unresolved. The V end lost 1 base, the J end lost 3 bases, and 13 bases lay between the germline ends. CDR1 MNHEY and CDR2 SVGAGI come from the germline V gene. The CDR3 has 16 amino acids.

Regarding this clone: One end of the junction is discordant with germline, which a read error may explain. CDR3 residues: CSSSLAAGETGAKNIQYF. In DNA, the CDR3 is TGTTCCAGCAGCTTAGCCGCCGGGGAGACCGGTGCCAAAAACATTCAGTACTTC. This rearrangement joins TRBV7-9 to TRBJ2-4; possible D gene TRBD2, 5 bases. This CDR3 comprises 18 residues. Germline-derived CDR1 and CDR2 are SEHNR and FQNEAQ (reference sequence).

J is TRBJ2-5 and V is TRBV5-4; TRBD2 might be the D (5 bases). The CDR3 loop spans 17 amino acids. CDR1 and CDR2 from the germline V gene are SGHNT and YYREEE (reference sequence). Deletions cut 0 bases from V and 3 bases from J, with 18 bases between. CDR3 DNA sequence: TGTGCCAGCAGCTTGGGTCCTTTGTCAACGGGGAAAGAGACCCAGTACTTC. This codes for CASSLGPLSTGKETQYF.

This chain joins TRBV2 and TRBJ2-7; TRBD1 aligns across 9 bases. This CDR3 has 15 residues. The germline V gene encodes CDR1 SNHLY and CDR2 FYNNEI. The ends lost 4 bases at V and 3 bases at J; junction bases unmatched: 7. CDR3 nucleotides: TGTGCCAGCAGTGGGGACAGGGACAGCTACTACGAGCAGTACTTC. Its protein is CASSGDRDSYYEQYF.

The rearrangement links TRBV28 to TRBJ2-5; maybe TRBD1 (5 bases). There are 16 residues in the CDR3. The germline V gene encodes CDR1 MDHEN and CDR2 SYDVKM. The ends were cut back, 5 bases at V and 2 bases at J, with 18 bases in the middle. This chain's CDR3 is CASSPPRPGQQETQYF. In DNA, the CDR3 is TGTGCCAGCAGTCCCCCCCGGCCAGGGCAACAAGAGACCCAGTACTTC.

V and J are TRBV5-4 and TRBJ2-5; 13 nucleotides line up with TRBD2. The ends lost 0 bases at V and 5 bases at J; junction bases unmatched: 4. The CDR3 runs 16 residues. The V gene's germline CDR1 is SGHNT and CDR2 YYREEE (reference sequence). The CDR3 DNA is TGTGCCAGCAGCTTGGTACTAGCGGGAGGGCCTGAGACCCAGTACTTC. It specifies CASSLVLAGGPETQYF.

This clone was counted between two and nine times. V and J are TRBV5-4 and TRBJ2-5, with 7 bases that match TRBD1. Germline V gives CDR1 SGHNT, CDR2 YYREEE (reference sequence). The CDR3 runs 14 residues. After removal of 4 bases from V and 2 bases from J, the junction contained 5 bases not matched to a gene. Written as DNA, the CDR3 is TGTGCCAGCAGCAACCGGGACAGACAAGAGACCCAGTACTTC. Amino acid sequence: CASSNRDRQETQYF.

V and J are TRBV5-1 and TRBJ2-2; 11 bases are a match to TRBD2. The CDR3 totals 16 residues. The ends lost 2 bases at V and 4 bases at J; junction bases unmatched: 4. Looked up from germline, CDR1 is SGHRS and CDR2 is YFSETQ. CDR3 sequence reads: CASSFRLAGSTGELFF. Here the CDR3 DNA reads TGCGCCAGCAGCTTTAGACTAGCGGGGAGCACCGGGGAGCTGTTTTTT.

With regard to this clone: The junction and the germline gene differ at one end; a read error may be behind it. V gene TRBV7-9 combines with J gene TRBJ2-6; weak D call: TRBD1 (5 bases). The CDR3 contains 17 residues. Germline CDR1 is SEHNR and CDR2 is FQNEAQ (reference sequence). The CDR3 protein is CSSSIETAISGANVLTF. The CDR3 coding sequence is TGTTCCAGCAGCATAGAGACAGCAATCTCTGGGGCCAACGTCCTGACTTTC.

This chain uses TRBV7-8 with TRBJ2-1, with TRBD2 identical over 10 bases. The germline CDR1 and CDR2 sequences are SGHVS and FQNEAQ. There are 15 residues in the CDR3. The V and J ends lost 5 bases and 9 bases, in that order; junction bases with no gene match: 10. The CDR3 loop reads CASSLTGTSAGEQFF. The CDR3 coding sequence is TGTGCCAGCAGCCTCACCGGGACTAGCGCGGGTGAGCAGTTCTTC.

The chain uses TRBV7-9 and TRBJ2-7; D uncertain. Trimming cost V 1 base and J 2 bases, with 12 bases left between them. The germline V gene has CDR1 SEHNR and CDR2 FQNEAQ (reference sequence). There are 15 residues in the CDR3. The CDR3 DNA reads TGTGCCAGCAGCTTAGGCCCAGCGCCAACCTACGAGCAGTACTTC. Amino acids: CASSLGPAPTYEQYF.

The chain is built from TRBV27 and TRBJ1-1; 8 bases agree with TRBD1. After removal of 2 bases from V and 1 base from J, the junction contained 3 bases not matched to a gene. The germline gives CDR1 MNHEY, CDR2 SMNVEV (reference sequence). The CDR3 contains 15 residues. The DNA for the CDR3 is TGTGCCAGCAGTTTAAGTACAGGGGGGAACACTGAAGCTTTCTTT. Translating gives CASSLSTGGNTEAFF.

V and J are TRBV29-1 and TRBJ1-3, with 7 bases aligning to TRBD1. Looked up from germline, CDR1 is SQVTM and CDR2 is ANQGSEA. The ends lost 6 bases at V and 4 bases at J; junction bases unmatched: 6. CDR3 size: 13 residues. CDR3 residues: CSVDPGGGNTIYF. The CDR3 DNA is TGCAGCGTCGACCCAGGGGGAGGAAACACCATATATTTT.

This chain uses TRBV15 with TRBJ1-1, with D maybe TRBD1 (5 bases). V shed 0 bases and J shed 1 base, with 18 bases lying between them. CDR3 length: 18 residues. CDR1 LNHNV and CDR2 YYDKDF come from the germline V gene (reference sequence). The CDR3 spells CATSRDKGAASRNTEAFF. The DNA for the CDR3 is TGTGCCACCAGCAGAGATAAAGGGGCAGCCAGTAGGAACACTGAAGCTTTCTTT.